The 15 T cell receptor beta chains presented below share a single source sample, sequenced in a study of blood T cell repertoires in COVID-19. Data came from immunoSEQ multiplex PCR; TCRdb stores just in-frame clones and leaves some out. The profile shows over 300,000 clones, roughly 90% of them singletons. The specimen was PBMCs or T cells enriched from blood (not recorded which). The receptors come from a woman aged 30 to 39 with acute COVID-19.

The chain uses TRBV7-2 and TRBJ1-5; TRBD1 matches at 11 bases. The CDR3 contains 17 residues. CDR1 and CDR2 from the germline V gene are SGHTA and FQGNSA. The V and J ends lost 1 base and 3 bases, in that order; junction bases with no gene match: 5. The CDR3 loop is CASSLGDRGWDNQPQHF. The CDR3 DNA reads TGTGCCAGCAGCTTAGGGGACAGGGGGTGGGACAATCAGCCCCAGCATTTT.

The chain links TRBV18 to TRBJ1-3; 9 bases fit TRBD1. V shed 2 bases and J 3 bases; nucleotides not matched to a gene: 8. Looked up from germline, CDR1 is KGHSH and CDR2 is LQKENI. This CDR3 spans 17 amino acids. DNA of the CDR3: TGTGCCAGCTCACCAGGTTTCCCGGGACAGGGTGGAAACACCATATATTTT. It codes for CASSPGFPGQGGNTIYF.

V usage is TRBV30 and J usage is TRBJ1-2, with a tentative D call TRBD1 (5 bases). Germline CDR1 reads GTSNPN; CDR2 reads SVGIG (reference sequence). Trimming removed 4 bases at V and 6 bases at J, with 12 bases between. The CDR3 sequence is 12 residues long. The CDR3 loop reads CAWNGGEDGYTF. DNA of the CDR3: TGTGCCTGGAACGGAGGGGAGGATGGCTACACCTTC.

V and J are TRBV11-2 and TRBJ2-7; D might be TRBD2 (6 bases). The ends were cut back, 1 base at V and 2 bases at J, with 12 bases in the middle. CDR1 SGHAT and CDR2 FQNNGV come from the germline V gene. The CDR3 is made up of 15 amino acids. The CDR3 DNA reads as TGTGCCAGCAGCTTAGCCGGAGGGTCTACCTACGAGCAGTACTTC. It translates to CASSLAGGSTYEQYF. The complete variable domain, with remaining parts taken from reference TRBV11-2 and TRBJ2-7, reads EAGVAQSPRYKIIEKRQSVAFWCNPISGHATLYWYQQILGQGPKLLIQFQNNGVVDDSQLPKDRFSAERLKGVDSTLKIQPAKLEDSAVYLCASSLAGGSTYEQYFGPGTRLTVT.

CDR3 coding DNA: TGTGCCAGCAGCAAAGTGGGGGGGGCGGCAGATACGCAGTATTTT. It encodes CASSKVGGAADTQYF. V gene TRBV11-2 combines with J gene TRBJ2-3, with D possibly being TRBD2 (7 bases). The CDR3 totals 15 residues. Germline-derived CDR1 and CDR2 are SGHAT and FQNNGV. Deletions cut 5 bases from V and 4 bases from J, with 16 bases between.

As concerns this clone: At one end, the junction sequence differs from germline, possibly due to a read error. V usage is TRBV3-1 (or the pseudogene TRBV3-2) and J usage is TRBJ2-3, with D maybe TRBD1 (5 bases). Germline CDR1 reads LGHDT; CDR2 reads YNNKEL (reference sequence). This CDR3 contains 15 residues. The CDR3 spells CASSQGQGRTDTQYF. In DNA form, the CDR3 reads TGTGCCAGCAGTCAAGGTCAGGGCCGCACAGATACGCAGTATTTT.

V gene TRBV6-5 combines with J gene TRBJ2-1, with 7 bases fitting TRBD1. J gave up 4 bases and V 6 bases, and 3 bases lay outside the gene matches. This CDR3 contains 13 residues. From germline, CDR1 is MNHEY and CDR2 SVGAGI. The CDR3 protein is CASRGQLYNEQFF. CDR3 DNA sequence: TGTGCCAGCAGGGGACAGTTATACAATGAGCAGTTCTTC.

The chain combines TRBV29-1 with TRBJ2-7, with a weak D call TRBD2 (6 bases). Germline V CDR1 and CDR2: SQVTM, ANQGSEA. With 5 bases removed from V and 3 bases from J, the gap between germline ends came to 17 bases. The length of the CDR3 is 14 residues. CDR3 in DNA: TGCAGCGTTCCTGGGGGGTCAAACTTCTACGAGCAGTACTTC. The encoded protein is CSVPGGSNFYEQYF.

The chain recombines TRBV20-1 with TRBJ1-3; D ambiguous. Germline lookup yields CDR1 DFQATT and CDR2 SNEGSKA (reference sequence). Trimming cost V 3 bases and J 0 bases, with 12 bases left between them. CDR3 length equals 15 residues. This chain's CDR3 is CSASPNPSSGNTIYF. Written as DNA, the CDR3 is TGCAGTGCTAGTCCCAACCCGAGCTCTGGAAACACCATATATTTT.

The chain links TRBV7-2 to TRBJ1-2; 10 bases match TRBD1. With 5 bases clipped from V and 2 bases from J, the junction kept 11 bases outside the gene matches. The CDR3 spans 17 residues. Germline CDR1 reads SGHTA; CDR2 reads FQGNSA. In DNA form, the CDR3 reads TGTGCCAGCAGCCCCTACTCGACAGGGGGCGGGAACTATGGCTACACCTTC. Protein: CASSPYSTGGGNYGYTF. Using reference TRBV7-2 and TRBJ1-2 for the parts outside the CDR3, the full variable domain is GAGVSQSPSNKVTEKGKDVELRCDPISGHTALYWYRQSLGQGLEFLIYFQGNSAPDKSGLPSDRFSAERTGGSVSTLTIQRTQQEDSAVYLCASSPYSTGGGNYGYTFGSGTRLTVV.

This clone was observed once. V gene TRBV5-1 combines with J gene TRBJ2-7; D gene unclear. The CDR3 runs to 17 residues. V lost 0 bases and J 2 bases, leaving 18 bases between the germline ends. Germline loops: CDR1 SGHRS, CDR2 YFSETQ. CDR3 residues: CASSLAFLMGLPYEQYF. The CDR3 DNA follows: TGCGCCAGCAGCTTGGCCTTTTTGATGGGCTTACCCTACGAGCAGTACTTC.

V usage is TRBV7-2 and J usage is TRBJ2-5; TRBD2 matches 9 bases. Germline loops: CDR1 SGHTA, CDR2 FQGNSA. The CDR3 has 15 amino acids. The V segment lost 5 bases and the J segment 2 bases; nucleotides outside the gene matches: 6. Here the CDR3 reads CASSPQRGEQETQYF. The CDR3 coding sequence is TGTGCCAGCAGCCCCCAGCGGGGGGAACAAGAGACCCAGTACTTC.

The chain recombines TRBV5-8 with TRBJ2-7; D may be TRBD2 (5 bases). Germline V CDR1 and CDR2: SGHTS, YDEGEE. The CDR3 has 14 amino acids. The V end was cut by 5 bases, the J end by 3 bases, with 15 bases between. The CDR3 region has the DNA TGTGCCAGCAGGCCCGTGAGGGCGTACTACGAGCAGTACTTC. It codes for CASRPVRAYYEQYF.

The V call is TRBV4-3, the J call TRBJ1-6; D gene uncertain. Between the trimmed V and J ends, which lost 1 base and 10 bases, there was a span of 8 bases. CDR3 length: 13 residues. In germline, CDR1 is LGHNA, CDR2 YSLEER. CDR3 sequence: CASSQARESPLHF. CDR3 nucleotide sequence: TGCGCCAGCAGCCAAGCGAGAGAGTCACCCCTCCACTTT.

This chain connects TRBV29-1 to TRBJ1-2, with 9 bases that match TRBD1. CDR1 is SQVTM and CDR2 is ANQGSEA in the germline V gene. V trimming: 1 base; J trimming: 2 bases; junction bases outside the gene matches: 5. The CDR3 covers 15 residues. The DNA for the CDR3 is TGCAGCGTTGAAGGATTCGGGACAGGGAACTATGGCTACACCTTC. Translating gives CSVEGFGTGNYGYTF.